Below are 8 T cell receptor beta chains sequenced from a single sample in a study of cytomegalovirus exposure and HLA in healthy donors. 13 Jbeta primers and 60 Vbeta primers were used for the PCR. The table came from immunoSEQ multiplex PCR; TCRdb's copy has only in-frame clones and leaves some out. The repertoire holds roughly 150,000 clones, roughly 80% seen once, with approximately 2.1% in the top ten. Sequencing used PBMCs. The receptors were sampled from a male donor in good health and CMV-seronegative.

The chain joins TRBV10-1 to TRBJ2-7, with D uncertain. Trimming shortened V by 4 bases and J by 1 base, and 5 bases separated the two germline ends. The CDR3 extends over 12 amino acids. Germline values: CDR1 WNHNN, CDR2 SYGVQD (reference sequence). The CDR3 here is CASSARSYEQYF. CDR3 coding DNA: TGCGCCAGCAGTGCCAGGTCCTACGAGCAGTACTTC.

This clone was observed a single time. The chain couples TRBV10-3 to TRBJ1-4, with no clear D. Trimming stripped 3 bases from V and 0 bases from J, with 8 bases between. Germline CDR1 ENHRY, CDR2 SYGVKD. There are 15 residues in the CDR3. DNA for the CDR3: TGTGCCATCAGTGAACGGGAAACAACTAATGAAAAACTGTTTTTT. Amino acid sequence: CAISERETTNEKLFF.

V gene TRBV5-4 combines with J gene TRBJ1-1; 7 positions agree with TRBD1. V gave up 4 bases and J gave up 1 base; unmatched junction bases: 7. CDR1 is SGHNT, CDR2 YYREEE, per germline (reference sequence). The CDR3 sequence is 15 residues long. CDR3 DNA: TGTGCCAGCAGCCAAGACAGGGATTCGAACACTGAAGCTTTCTTT. Its protein product is CASSQDRDSNTEAFF.

The CDR3 sequence is CASTLGSLAGRTGELFF. In DNA, the CDR3 is TGTGCCAGCACCCTAGGGTCACTAGCGGGGCGGACCGGGGAGCTGTTTTTT. The chain joins TRBV7-9 to TRBJ2-2; 10 bases map to TRBD2. CDR3 size: 17 residues. With 7 bases clipped from V and 5 bases from J, the junction kept 13 bases outside the gene matches. In germline, CDR1 is SEHNR, CDR2 FQNEAQ (reference sequence). Together with reference TRBV7-9 and TRBJ2-2, the CDR3 gives the full variable domain: DTGVSQNPRHKITKRGQNVTFRCDPISEHNRLYWYRQTLGQGPEFLTYFQNEAQLEKSRLLSDRFSAERPKGSFSTLEIQRTEQGDSAMYLCASTLGSLAGRTGELFFGEGSRLTVL.

J is TRBJ2-1 and V is TRBV5-6, with D unclear. The CDR3 is made up of 13 amino acids. Germline V CDR1 and CDR2: SGHDT, YYEEEE. V gave up 0 bases and J gave up 3 bases, with 4 bases separating them. CDR3 sequence: CASSLGSYNEQFF. The CDR3 nucleotides read TGTGCCAGCAGCTTGGGCAGCTACAATGAGCAGTTCTTC.

This clone was seen only a few times. The chain has TRBV10-1 and TRBJ2-7, with D maybe TRBD1 (6 bases). The CDR3 runs to 13 residues. CDR1 and CDR2 (germline): WNHNN, SYGVQD (reference sequence). V dropped 8 bases and J dropped 3 bases, with 14 bases sitting between them. The CDR3 bases are TGCGCCAGCCCTGCTGGACAGTACTACGAGCAGTACTTC. Translation: CASPAGQYYEQYF.

This clone has a single count. The chain links TRBV19 to TRBJ1-1, with D unresolved. The CDR3 consists of 13 residues. The V and J ends lost 5 bases and 1 base respectively, with 8 bases between them. Germline V gene data show CDR1 as LNHDA and CDR2 as SQIVND (reference sequence). DNA of the CDR3: TGTGCCAGTAGTCTGGGCCCGAACACTGAAGCTTTCTTT. Translating gives CASSLGPNTEAFF.

This clone was recorded once. The chain joins TRBV5-1 to TRBJ2-1; 8 bases fit TRBD1. The CDR3 runs 15 residues. Germline assignment: CDR1 SGHRS and CDR2 YFSETQ. J was trimmed by 6 bases and V by 0 bases; bases with no gene match: 5. The CDR3 coding sequence is TGCGCCAGCAGCTTGGGGGGCAGGGGGCGCAATGAGCAGTTCTTC. Translation: CASSLGGRGRNEQFF.